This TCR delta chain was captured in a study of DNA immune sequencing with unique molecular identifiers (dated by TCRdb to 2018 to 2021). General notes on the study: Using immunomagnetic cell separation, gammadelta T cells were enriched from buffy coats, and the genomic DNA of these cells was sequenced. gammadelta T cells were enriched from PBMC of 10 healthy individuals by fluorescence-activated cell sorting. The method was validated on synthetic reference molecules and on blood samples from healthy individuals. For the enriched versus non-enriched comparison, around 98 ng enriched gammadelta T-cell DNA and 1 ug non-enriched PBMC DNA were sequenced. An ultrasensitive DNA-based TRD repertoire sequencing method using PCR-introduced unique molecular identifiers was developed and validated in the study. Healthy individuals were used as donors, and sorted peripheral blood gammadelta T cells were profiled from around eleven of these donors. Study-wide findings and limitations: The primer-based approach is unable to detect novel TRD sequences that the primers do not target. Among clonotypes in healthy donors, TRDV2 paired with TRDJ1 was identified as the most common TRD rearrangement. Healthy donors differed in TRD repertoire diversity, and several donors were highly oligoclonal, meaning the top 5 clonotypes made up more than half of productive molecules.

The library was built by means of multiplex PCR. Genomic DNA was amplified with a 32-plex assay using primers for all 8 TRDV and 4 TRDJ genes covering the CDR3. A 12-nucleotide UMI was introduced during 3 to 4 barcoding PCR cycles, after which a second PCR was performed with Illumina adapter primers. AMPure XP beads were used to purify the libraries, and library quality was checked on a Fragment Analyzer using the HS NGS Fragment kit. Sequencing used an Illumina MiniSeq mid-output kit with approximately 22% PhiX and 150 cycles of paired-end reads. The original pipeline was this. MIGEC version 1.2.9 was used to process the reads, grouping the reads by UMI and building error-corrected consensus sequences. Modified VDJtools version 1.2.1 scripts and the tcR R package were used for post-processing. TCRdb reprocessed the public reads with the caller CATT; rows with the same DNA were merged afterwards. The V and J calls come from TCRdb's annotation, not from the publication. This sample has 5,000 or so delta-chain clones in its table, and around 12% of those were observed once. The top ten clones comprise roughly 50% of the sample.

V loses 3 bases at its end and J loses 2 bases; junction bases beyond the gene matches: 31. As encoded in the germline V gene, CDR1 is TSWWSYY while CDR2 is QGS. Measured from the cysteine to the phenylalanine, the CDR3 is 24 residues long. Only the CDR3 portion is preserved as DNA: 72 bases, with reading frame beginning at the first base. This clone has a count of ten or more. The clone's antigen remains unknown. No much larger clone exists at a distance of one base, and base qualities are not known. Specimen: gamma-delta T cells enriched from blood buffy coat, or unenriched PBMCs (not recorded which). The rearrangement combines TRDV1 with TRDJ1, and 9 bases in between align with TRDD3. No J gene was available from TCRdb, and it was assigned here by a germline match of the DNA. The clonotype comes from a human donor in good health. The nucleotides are TGTGCTCTTGGGGACGTCCCCATTAAGGGGGGATACTGGGCCCTTCTTCTCGGGACCGATAAACTCATCTTT. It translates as CALGDVPIKGGYWALLLGTDKLIF.